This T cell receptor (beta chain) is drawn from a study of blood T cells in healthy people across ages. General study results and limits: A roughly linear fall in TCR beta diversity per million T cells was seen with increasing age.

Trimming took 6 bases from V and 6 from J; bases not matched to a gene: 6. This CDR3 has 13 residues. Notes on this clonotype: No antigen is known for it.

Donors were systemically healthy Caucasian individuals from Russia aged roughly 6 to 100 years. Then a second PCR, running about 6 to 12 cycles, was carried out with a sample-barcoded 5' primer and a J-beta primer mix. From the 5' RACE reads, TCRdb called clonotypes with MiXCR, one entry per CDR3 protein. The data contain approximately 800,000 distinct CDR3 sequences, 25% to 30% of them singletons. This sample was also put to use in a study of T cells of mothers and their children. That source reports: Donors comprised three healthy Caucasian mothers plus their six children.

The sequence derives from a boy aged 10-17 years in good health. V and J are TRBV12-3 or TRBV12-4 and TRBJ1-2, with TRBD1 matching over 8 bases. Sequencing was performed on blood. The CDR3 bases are TGTGCCAGCAGCCGGACAGGGTTTAATGGCTACACCTTC. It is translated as CASSRTGFNGYTF.